The present T cell receptor (beta chain) was sequenced within a study of response to subunit inactivated influenza vaccine. Trimming took off 4 bases at V and 0 bases at J, with 10 bases between the two ends. The CDR3 is made up of 14 amino acids. Per the germline V gene, CDR1 is DFQATT and CDR2 is SNEGSKA (reference sequence). This clonotype was counted only a few times. Antigen: not known. TCRdb reanalysed the RT-PCR reads using MiXCR and keeps one entry per CDR3 protein. The sample gives 860,000 or so distinct CDR3 sequences, 21% of which show up once; roughly 10% is in the top ten. Overall study results and limits: Researchers suggested that each seasonal influenza vaccination recruits few new T cells.

This receptor was taken from a man aged 50-59 years who received an inactivated influenza vaccine. The specimen was PBMCs from blood, collected 5 days after vaccination. The chain is built from TRBV20-1 and TRBJ1-5; the D is unclear. CDR3 protein: CSAKIGNSNQPQHF. The CDR3 DNA reads as TGCAGTGCTAAAATTGGAAATAGCAATCAGCCCCAGCATTTT.